This T cell receptor (beta chain) was sequenced during a study of blood T cell repertoires in COVID-19. Study details: Sites in the United States, Italy and Spain provided acute and convalescent COVID-19 samples. Sources were T cells, B-cell-depleted T cells, or PBMCs; the material itself was cDNA or gDNA.

CDR3 length: 18 residues. V shed 8 bases and J shed 7 bases, with 32 bases lying between them. Germline values: CDR1 SGHRS, CDR2 YFSETQ. In the study's own analysis: Nucleated cell counts were estimated from reference gene primer amplification. Method: immunoSEQ multiplex PCR; TCRdb's copy keeps in-frame clones and lacks some. For V, J and clone size, that table is used; D and trimming come from the DNA. The data hold approximately 100,000 clones, with about three quarters observed a single time. The sample taken for sequencing was peripheral blood. The J gene is TRBJ2-3, the V gene TRBV5-1; TRBD2 is a possible D gene (6 bases). This receptor was taken from a man older than 75 with acute or convalescent COVID-19. In DNA, the CDR3 is TGCGCCAGTAATAGAGATCTGCCGGGAGCCCCAACTGGGTATACGCAGTATTTT. Amino acid sequence: CASNRDLPGAPTGYTQYF.